Presented here are 10 T cell receptor gamma chains from one specimen sequenced in a study of γδ T cells in repeated Plasmodium falciparum infection. Vgamma9/Vdelta2+ and Vdelta2-negative gammadelta T cells were flow-sorted from PBMC for bulk sequencing. TCRdb re-called clones from the multiplex PCR reads using CATT. The top ten clones hold 30% to 35% of a sample with approximately 25,000 gamma-chain clones, approximately 2.9% of them seen once. Sequencing input: gamma-delta T cells from blood. These receptors came from a pool of human donors (malaria-infected and uninfected, not separated).

A remark on this clone: A far larger clone lies a single base away; this is likely a read error. The V segment is TRGV2, and no J call was made. The germline V gene encodes CDR1 EGSNGY and CDR2 YDSYNSKV. CDR3 length: 14 residues. The CDR3 DNA sequence: TGTGCCACCTGGGACGGTCAAGGCTGTTATAAGAAGCTCTTT. This sequence encodes CATWDGQGCYKKLF.

This clone was recorded a few times. This likely reflects a read error, since a far larger clone is one base away. Other DNA sequences in the sample encode the same CDR3. J gene calling gave no result, while the V gene is TRGV8. Germline CDR1 is VENAVY and CDR2 is YDSYNSRV. CDR3 length equals 11 residues. The CDR3 loop is CATWDRKQKLF. In DNA form, the CDR3 reads TGTGCCACCTGGGATAGGAAGCAGAAACTTTTT.

Of note for this clone: A far larger clone is off by one base, so a read error is likely. Other DNA sequences in the sample encode the same CDR3. The rearrangement joins TRGV9 to TRGJ1 or TRGJ2. TCRdb offers no J gene call, so here the DNA was matched to germline to obtain one. Per the germline V gene, CDR1 is GITISATS and CDR2 is ISYDGTV (reference sequence). The junction had 7 bases not matched to a gene; V was cut back by 0 bases and J by 5 bases. The CDR3 loop spans 14 amino acids. The CDR3 is CALWEVVLDYKKLF. The CDR3 DNA follows: TGTGCCTTGTGGGAGGTGGTTCTGGATTATAAGAAACTCTTT.

On this clone: A far more abundant clone sits one base away, making this likely a read error. This chain connects TRGV9 to TRGJ1 or TRGJ2. TCRdb gives no J gene; it was assigned here by matching the DNA to germline. Per the germline V gene, CDR1 is GITISATS and CDR2 is ISYDGTV (reference sequence). This CDR3 region has 13 residues. CDR3 bases: TGTGCCCTGTGGACCACGAATTATTATAAGAAACTCTTT. Translating gives CALWTTNYYKKLF.

This clone was seen a few times. This DNA's translation and the protein TCRdb lists, from a much larger clone, do not match at residue 15, likely due to a read error; the protein shown is translated from the DNA. The V call is TRGV9, the J call TRGJP. The J gene was missing in TCRdb and was found by matching the end of the DNA to germline. The CDR3 spans 21 residues. The germline V gene encodes CDR1 GITISATS and CDR2 ISYDGTV (reference sequence). The CDR3 reads CALWEVHGSVRKELDKKIKVF. The CDR3 coding sequence is TGTGCCTTGTGGGAGGTGCATGGTTCGGTACGTAAAGAGTTGGACAAAAAAATCAAGGTATTT.

This clone was seen many times. CDR3 nucleotide sequence: TGTGCCACCTGGCAGATTTATTATAAGAAACTCTTT. Its translation is CATWQIYYKKLF. The chain employs TRGV4 and TRGJ1 or TRGJ2. Losses at the gene ends were 6 bases for V and 3 bases for J; bases not matched to a gene: 5. The germline gives CDR1 EGSTGY, CDR2 YDSYTSSV. The CDR3 extends over 12 amino acids.

A few counts support this clone. This may come from a read error, since a much larger clone is one base off. This chain connects TRGV2 to TRGJ1 or TRGJ2. No J gene is reported in TCRdb; it was inferred here by comparing the DNA with germline. The CDR3 contains 14 residues. CDR1 EGSNGY and CDR2 YDSYNSKV come from the germline V gene. The CDR3 is CAAWDGPCYYKKLF. CDR3 in DNA: TGTGCCGCCTGGGACGGGCCCTGTTATTATAAGAAACTCTTT.

There are a few counts of this clone. A far larger clone lies a single base away; this is likely a read error. The sample carries other DNA sequences with the same CDR3. The CDR3 sequence is CALWSPPQKLF. The CDR3 DNA reads TGTGCCCTGTGGAGCCCTCCCCAGAAACTCTTT. The rearrangement uses TRGV9 and TRGJ1 or TRGJ2. Here the J gene was assigned by germline matching of the DNA, as TCRdb has none. There are 11 residues in the CDR3. CDR1 is GITISATS, CDR2 ISYDGTV, per germline (reference sequence).

This clone has a handful of counts. This sequence may be a read error, since a much larger clone differs from it by one base. The chain carries TRGV3 and TRGJ1 or TRGJ2. Here the J gene came from matching the DNA to germline, since TCRdb omits it. Germline V gene lookup returns CDR1 VTNTFY and CDR2 YDVSTARD (reference sequence). CDR3 length: 14 amino acids. The junction had 7 bases not matched to a gene; V was cut back by 0 bases and J by 5 bases. The CDR3 DNA reads TGTGCCACCTGGGACAGGCGCGGTAATTATAAGAAACTCTTT. Residues: CATWDRRGNYKKLF.

Points on this clone: The likely explanation is a read error, given a far larger clone one base away. The same CDR3 is also encoded by other DNA sequences in this sample. The chain is built from TRGV2 and TRGJP2. The J gene is not listed in TCRdb, so it was assigned here from a DNA match to germline. In germline, CDR1 is EGSNGY, CDR2 YDSYNSKV. The length of the CDR3 is 13 residues. The J segment lost 5 bases and the V segment lost 6 bases, leaving 6 bases of the junction unmatched. CDR3: CATWSSSDWIKTF. CDR3 DNA: TGTGCCACCTGGAGTAGCAGTGATTGGATCAAGACGTTT.